The T cell receptor beta chain under discussion was sequenced for a study of regulatory T cells in long-lasting Graves disease. Study results and caveats: A greater number of public clonotypes (approximately 2,500) was shared by persistent patients than by new patients (approximately 1,000).

Turning to this clonotype: The antigen is undetermined.

To make TCR beta libraries, researchers used iRepertoire HTBI primers and Arm-PCR of CDR3 regions. MiXCR was run by TCRdb on the multiplex PCR reads, yielding one entry per CDR3 protein. This sample has about 660,000 distinct CDR3 sequences, with about 32% found just once. Described time point: persistent/refractory GD, antithyroid drugs over 5 years with positive TRAb. Scientists built the TCR library using RNA that was extracted from PBMCs. After removal of 6 bases from V and 6 bases from J, the junction contained 7 bases not matched to a gene. Per the germline V gene, CDR1 is MNHNS and CDR2 is SASEGT. CDR3 size: 13 residues.

The TCR was taken from a female donor with Graves disease. The chain couples TRBV6-1 to TRBJ1-2; 7 bases agree with TRBD1. The starting material was peripheral blood mononuclear cells (PBMCs), obtained when the disease was refractory, from a patient treated with antithyroid drugs. CDR3 coding DNA: TGTGCCAGCAGCCGCGGACAGGACCATGGCTACACCTTC. Residues: CASSRGQDHGYTF.